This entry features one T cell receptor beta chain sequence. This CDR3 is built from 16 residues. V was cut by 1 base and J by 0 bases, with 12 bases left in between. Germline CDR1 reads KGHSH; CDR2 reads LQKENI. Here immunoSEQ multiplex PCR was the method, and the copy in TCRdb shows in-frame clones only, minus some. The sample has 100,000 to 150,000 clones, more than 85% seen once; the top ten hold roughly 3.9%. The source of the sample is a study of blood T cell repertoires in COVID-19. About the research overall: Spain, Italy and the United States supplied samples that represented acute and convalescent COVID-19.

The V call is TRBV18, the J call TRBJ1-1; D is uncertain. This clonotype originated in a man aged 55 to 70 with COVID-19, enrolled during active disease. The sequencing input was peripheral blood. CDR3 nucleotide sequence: TGTGCCAGCTCACCACTCTTTGCGGTGGTGAACACTGAAGCTTTCTTT. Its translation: CASSPLFAVVNTEAFF.